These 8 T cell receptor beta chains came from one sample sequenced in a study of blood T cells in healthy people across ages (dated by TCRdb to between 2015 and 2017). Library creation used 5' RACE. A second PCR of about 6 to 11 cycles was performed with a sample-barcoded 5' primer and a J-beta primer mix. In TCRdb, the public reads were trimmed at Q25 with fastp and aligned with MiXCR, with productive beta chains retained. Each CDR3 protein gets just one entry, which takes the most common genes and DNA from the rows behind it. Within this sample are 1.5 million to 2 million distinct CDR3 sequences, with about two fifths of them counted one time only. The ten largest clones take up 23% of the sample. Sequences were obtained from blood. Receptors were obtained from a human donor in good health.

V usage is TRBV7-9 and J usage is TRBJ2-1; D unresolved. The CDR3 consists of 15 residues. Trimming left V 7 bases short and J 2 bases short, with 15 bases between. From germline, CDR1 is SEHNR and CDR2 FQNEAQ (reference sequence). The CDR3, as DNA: TGTGCCAGCAACCCCCTTGACGCCGCCTACAATGAGCAGTTCTTC. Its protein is CASNPLDAAYNEQFF.

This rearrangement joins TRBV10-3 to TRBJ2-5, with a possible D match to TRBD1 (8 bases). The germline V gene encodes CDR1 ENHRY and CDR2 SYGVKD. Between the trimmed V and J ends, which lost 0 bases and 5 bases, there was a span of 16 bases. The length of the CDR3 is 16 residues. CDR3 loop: CAISESPDRGGETQYF. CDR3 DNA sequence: TGTGCCATCAGTGAGTCACCAGACAGGGGAGGGGAGACCCAGTACTTC.

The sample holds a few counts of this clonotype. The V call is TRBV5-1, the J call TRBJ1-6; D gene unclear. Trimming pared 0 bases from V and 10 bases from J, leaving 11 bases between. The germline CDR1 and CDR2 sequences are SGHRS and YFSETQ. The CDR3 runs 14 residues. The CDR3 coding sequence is TGCGCCAGCAGCTTGGCCGAGGGAAGGTCACCCCTCCACTTT. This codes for CASSLAEGRSPLHF.

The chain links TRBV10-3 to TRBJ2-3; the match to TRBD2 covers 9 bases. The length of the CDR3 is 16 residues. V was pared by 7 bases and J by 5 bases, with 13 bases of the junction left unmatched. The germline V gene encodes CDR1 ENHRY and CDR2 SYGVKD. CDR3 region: CAITSWSSGGLDTQYF. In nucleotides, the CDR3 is TGTGCCATCACCTCTTGGAGTAGCGGGGGACTAGATACGCAGTATTTT.

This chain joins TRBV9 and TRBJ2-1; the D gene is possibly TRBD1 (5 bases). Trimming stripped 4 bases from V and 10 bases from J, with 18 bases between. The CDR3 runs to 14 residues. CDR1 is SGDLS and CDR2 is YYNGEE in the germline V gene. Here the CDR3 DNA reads TGTGCCAGCAGCTTTTCAGGGAACCCGGACGAGCAGTTCTTC. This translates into CASSFSGNPDEQFF.

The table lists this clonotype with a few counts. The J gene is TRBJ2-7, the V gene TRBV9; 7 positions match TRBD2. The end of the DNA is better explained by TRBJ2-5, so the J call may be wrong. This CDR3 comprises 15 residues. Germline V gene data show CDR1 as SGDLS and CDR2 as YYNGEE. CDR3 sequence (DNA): TGTGCCAGCAGCGCGGGGGGAGGGAGTCCTGAGACCCAGTACTTC. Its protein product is CASSAGGGSPETQYF.

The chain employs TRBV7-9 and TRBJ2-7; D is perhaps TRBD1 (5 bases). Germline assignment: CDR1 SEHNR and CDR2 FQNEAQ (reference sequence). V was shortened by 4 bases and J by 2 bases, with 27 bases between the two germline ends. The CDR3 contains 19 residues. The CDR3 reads CASSSLLRGIRGNTYEQYF. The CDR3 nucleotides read TGTGCCAGCAGCTCACTTCTAAGGGGAATAAGGGGAAATACCTACGAGCAGTACTTC.

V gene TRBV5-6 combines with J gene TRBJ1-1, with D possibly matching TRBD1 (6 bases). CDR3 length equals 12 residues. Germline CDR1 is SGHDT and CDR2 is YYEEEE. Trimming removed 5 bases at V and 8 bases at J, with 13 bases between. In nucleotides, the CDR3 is TGTGCCAGCAGTTGGAGGACAGTAGAAGCTTTCTTT. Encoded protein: CASSWRTVEAFF.